What follows are 14 T cell receptor beta chains derived from one specimen sequenced in a study of shared clonotypes between healthy human individuals. Clones were read by immunoSEQ multiplex PCR, and TCRdb kept only the in-frame ones, dropping some. The sample gives about 99,000 clones, around half of which show up once; over 13% is in the top ten. Sequenced material: PBMCs. All receptors derive from a woman aged 40 to 55 in good health. Some clones in this sample may be carry-over from other donors' samples.

This clone showed up many times. The CDR3 sequence is CASGGQRYEQYF. The CDR3 nucleotides are TGTGCCAGCGGTGGACAGCGCTACGAGCAGTACTTC. This chain links TRBV28 with TRBJ2-5; D might be TRBD1 (6 bases). The assigned J gene may be wrong: the sequence end matches TRBJ2-7 better. CDR3 size: 12 residues. CDR1 is MDHEN and CDR2 is SYDVKM in the germline V gene.

The chain couples TRBV7-2 to TRBJ2-1; TRBD2 matches at 7 bases. Germline-derived CDR1 and CDR2 are SGHTA and FQGNSA. V shed 2 bases and J 10 bases; nucleotides not matched to a gene: 8. The CDR3 is made up of 14 amino acids. CDR3 sequence (DNA): TGTGCCAGCAGCTTATCGGGGAGGGGAGGAGAGCAGTTCTTC. Translated: CASSLSGRGGEQFF.

CDR3 nucleotides: TGCAGCGGTTCGTACCAGGGGGATGGTGAAAAACTGTTTTTT. The encoded protein is CSGSYQGDGEKLFF. V is TRBV29-1 and J is TRBJ1-4; 7 bases line up with TRBD1. This CDR3 has 14 amino acids. Germline V CDR1 and CDR2: SQVTM, ANQGSEA. The trim removed 7 bases at V and 7 bases at J, leaving 12 bases unmatched.

The chain's CDR3 is CASSLAPRAKNSPLHF. CDR3 DNA: TGTGCCAGCAGCTTGGCCCCTAGGGCGAAAAATTCACCCCTCCACTTT. The chain joins TRBV5-4 to TRBJ1-6, with D uncertain. The germline V gene has CDR1 SGHNT and CDR2 YYREEE (reference sequence). This CDR3 is 16 amino acids long. The germline V and J ends were trimmed by 0 bases and 7 bases, with 14 bases remaining between them.

The V and J genes are TRBV25-1 and TRBJ1-2; weak D call: TRBD1 (5 bases). Germline CDR1 reads MGHDK; CDR2 reads SYGVNS. The ends were cut back, 2 bases at V and 4 bases at J, with 8 bases in the middle. The CDR3 totals 13 residues. The CDR3 spells CASSEPGRYGYTF. The CDR3 coding sequence is TGTGCCAGCAGTGAACCGGGACGCTATGGCTACACCTTC.

In this sample, this clone turned up a few times. The V gene is TRBV7-2, the J gene TRBJ2-7, with D possibly being TRBD2 (7 bases). CDR1 is SGHTA and CDR2 is FQGNSA in the germline V gene. This CDR3 region has 14 residues. The germline V and J ends were trimmed by 8 bases and 4 bases, with 18 bases remaining between them. For the CDR3, the DNA is TGTGCCAGCGGGCGAGGGGGAGGGCCGTACGAGCAGTACTTC. Translated: CASGRGGGPYEQYF.

The chain joins TRBV30 to TRBJ1-2; D perhaps matches TRBD1 (5 bases). Germline V gene sequence: CDR1 GTSNPN, CDR2 SVGIG (reference sequence). Trimming removed 8 bases at V and 2 bases at J, with 12 bases between. The length of the CDR3 is 12 residues. The CDR3 DNA sequence: TGTGCCGGGAACCCAGGGAACTATGGCTACACCTTC. Its translation is CAGNPGNYGYTF.

The chain recombines TRBV5-4 with TRBJ2-7, with 7 positions matching TRBD1. The CDR3 totals 15 residues. J lost 0 bases, V lost 5 bases, and 8 bases had no gene match. CDR1 is SGHNT, CDR2 YYREEE, per germline (reference sequence). Written as DNA, the CDR3 is TGTGCCAGCAGGTCGGGACAGATGAGCTCCTACGAGCAGTACTTC. Protein product: CASRSGQMSSYEQYF.

This clone was recorded many times. The J gene is TRBJ2-5, the V gene TRBV11-3; 7 bases map to TRBD2. Germline V gives CDR1 SGHNT, CDR2 YENEEA. V lost 9 bases and J lost 3; bases outside the gene matches: 4. This CDR3 has 12 residues. The CDR3 loop is CASSAGEETQYF. The CDR3 coding sequence is TGTGCCAGTAGCGCGGGAGAAGAGACCCAGTACTTC.

Concerning this clone: The junction departs from the called germline gene at one end, perhaps through a read error. The gene calls are TRBV5-1 and TRBJ2-5; D may be TRBD2 (6 bases). Judging by the DNA end, TRBJ2-7 fits better; the J call may be wrong. The CDR3 consists of 15 residues. CDR1 is SGHRS and CDR2 is YFSETQ in the germline V gene. CDR3 nucleotides: TGCGCCAGCAAGGCTGACGGGAGTGGGTCCTCCGAGCAGTACTTC. This encodes CASKADGSGSSEQYF.

Many counts were recorded for this clone. CDR3 nucleotide sequence: TGTGCCTGGAGTTGGACTAGCGGGGCCTACGAGCAGTACTTC. As protein: CAWSWTSGAYEQYF. V is TRBV30 and J is TRBJ2-7; 12 positions match TRBD2. Trimming removed 2 bases from V and 2 bases from J; junction bases left unmatched: 1. In germline, CDR1 is GTSNPN, CDR2 SVGIG (reference sequence). The CDR3 spans 14 residues. The full variable domain, its missing parts supplied by reference TRBV30 and TRBJ2-7, is SQTIHQWPATLVQPVGSPLSLECTVEGTSNPNLYWYRQAAGRGLQLLFYSVGIGQISSEVPQNLSASRPQDRQFILSSKKLLLSDSGFYLCAWSWTSGAYEQYFGPGTRLTVT.

This clone has ten or more counts. V gene TRBV27 combines with J gene TRBJ2-5; 8 bases are shared with TRBD2. Germline V lookup: CDR1 MNHEY, CDR2 SMNVEV (reference sequence). CDR3 length: 15 residues. The ends lost 10 bases at V and 5 bases at J; junction bases unmatched: 15. CDR3 nucleotide sequence: TGTGCCACCCGGGGAACGGGAGGGCCGTGGGAGACCCAGTACTTC. This encodes CATRGTGGPWETQYF.

This clone was counted a few times. V gene TRBV7-2 combines with J gene TRBJ2-5; 7 nucleotides agree with TRBD2. After removal of 2 bases from V and 5 bases from J, the junction contained 5 bases not matched to a gene. The CDR3 sequence is 14 residues long. In germline, CDR1 is SGHTA, CDR2 FQGNSA. The CDR3 loop is CASSLFASGETQYF. In nucleotides, the CDR3 is TGTGCCAGCAGCTTATTTGCTAGCGGTGAGACCCAGTACTTC.

This clone was counted at least ten times. The V gene is TRBV28, the J gene TRBJ2-3; 10 nucleotides align to TRBD2. Germline V gene lookup returns CDR1 MDHEN and CDR2 SYDVKM. Trimming removed 7 bases from V and 1 base from J; junction bases left unmatched: 8. CDR3 length: 16 amino acids. This CDR3 reads CASMRSGRAGTDTQYF. In DNA form, the CDR3 reads TGTGCCAGCATGAGGAGCGGGAGGGCGGGCACAGATACGCAGTATTTT. Drawing the rest from reference TRBV28 and TRBJ2-3, the complete variable domain is DVKVTQSSRYLVKRTGEKVFLECVQDMDHENMFWYRQDPGLGLRLIYFSYDVKMKEKGDIPEGYSVSREKKERFSLILESASTNQTSMYLCASMRSGRAGTDTQYFGPGTRLTVL.